The 7 T cell receptor beta chains in this list originate from one sample, sequenced in a study of lymphopenia after photon versus proton radiotherapy. Here immunoSEQ multiplex PCR was the method, and the copy in TCRdb shows in-frame clones only, minus some. The sample contains about 58,000 clones, around 84% of which appear only once. This material consisted of peripheral blood, taken from a patient treated with proton-based radiotherapy. The receptors were gathered from a man aged 55-75 years with pancreatic cancer.

The chain has TRBV5-1 and TRBJ2-1, with a possible D match to TRBD1 (6 bases). This CDR3 has 17 residues. Germline loops: CDR1 SGHRS, CDR2 YFSETQ. Trimming removed 3 bases from V and 3 bases from J, with 19 bases in between. The CDR3 bases are TGCGCCAGCAGCTGGGTTAAGAGTCAGGGGAGCTACAATGAGCAGTTCTTC. This codes for CASSWVKSQGSYNEQFF.

Worth noting for this clone: Other nucleotide sequences from this sample produce the same CDR3. V usage is TRBV6-5 and J usage is TRBJ1-1, with D maybe TRBD1 (6 bases). CDR1 and CDR2 (germline): MNHEY, SVGAGI. This CDR3 spans 14 amino acids. Trimming shortened V by 5 bases and J by 3 bases, and 13 bases separated the two germline ends. CDR3 nucleotide sequence: TGTGCCAGCAGTAATTACAGGGCAGACACTGAAGCTTTCTTT. Protein sequence: CASSNYRADTEAFF.

V gene TRBV5-1 combines with J gene TRBJ2-1, with 10 bases aligning to TRBD2. Germline V gene data show CDR1 as SGHRS and CDR2 as YFSETQ. The CDR3 has 14 residues. V trimming: 0 bases; J trimming: 6 bases; junction bases outside the gene matches: 0. The CDR3 region is CASSLGLAGNEQFF. CDR3 DNA sequence: TGCGCCAGCAGCTTGGGACTAGCGGGCAATGAGCAGTTCTTC.

This clone showed up just once. The J gene is TRBJ1-1, the V gene TRBV30; D gene unclear. Germline V gives CDR1 GTSNPN, CDR2 SVGIG (reference sequence). The V and J ends lost 0 bases and 3 bases respectively, with 14 bases between them. The CDR3 loop spans 15 amino acids. This CDR3 is CAWSVGFSSDTEAFF. CDR3 in DNA: TGTGCCTGGAGTGTAGGCTTTAGTTCGGACACTGAAGCTTTCTTT.

The chain couples TRBV6-5 to TRBJ1-1; TRBD1 might be the D (6 bases). V was trimmed by 6 bases and J by 5 bases, leaving 16 bases between them. CDR1 MNHEY and CDR2 SVGAGI come from the germline V gene. This CDR3 contains 14 residues. CDR3 coding DNA: TGTGCCAGCAGGTCAGGGGCGGATGGGACTGAAGCTTTCTTT. This translates into CASRSGADGTEAFF.

V usage is TRBV5-1 and J usage is TRBJ2-7, with 7 bases lining up with TRBD1. The V and J ends lost 8 bases and 2 bases, in that order; junction bases with no gene match: 10. CDR1 and CDR2 from the germline V gene are SGHRS and YFSETQ. The CDR3 has 14 amino acids. CDR3 sequence (DNA): TGCGCCAGTTCGCCCGGGACAGTTACCTACGAGCAGTACTTC. Its protein product is CASSPGTVTYEQYF.

This chain connects TRBV28 to TRBJ2-7; either TRBD1 or TRBD2 may fit D (5 bases each). This CDR3 region has 18 residues. V lost 4 bases, J lost 0 bases, and 22 bases lay in between. Germline CDR1 is MDHEN and CDR2 is SYDVKM. CDR3 loop: CASSYAAGSRGFSYEQYF. In DNA form, the CDR3 reads TGTGCCAGCAGTTATGCCGCCGGGTCGAGGGGCTTCTCCTACGAGCAGTACTTC.